This section outlines one TCR beta chain sequence together with its context. Its antigen target is currently unknown. No much larger clone is present one base from it, and per-base qualities are unavailable. The germline V gene encodes CDR1 SQVTM and CDR2 ANQGSEA. Taken from cysteine to phenylalanine, the CDR3 has 14 residues. Here the CDR3 DNA is all that survives: 42 bases in frame from base 1. A distance of 16 bases separates the germline ends of V and J, which lose 4 bases and 3 bases respectively. These data come from a study of CD8 T cells in Susac syndrome (dated by TCRdb to about 2019). Regarding the study in general: The study used repertoire sequencing to test whether antigen drove CD8+ T cell activation and differentiation in Susac syndrome. The clonality of the CD8+ T cell repertoire was compared across more than 9 healthy donors, roughly 14 Susac syndrome patients and roughly 16 multiple sclerosis patients.

Peripheral blood CD8+ and CD4+ T cells from healthy donors, Susac syndrome patients and multiple sclerosis patients were profiled by high-throughput TCR beta sequencing. The multiple sclerosis controls were treatment-naive patients who had stable or active relapsing-remitting disease and met the revised McDonald criteria. Bulk CD8+ and CD4+ T cells were purified by magnetic negative isolation, whereas CD8+ TEMRA cells were enriched by FACS. Blood was collected in EDTA tubes and processed within 24 hours, with PBMCs isolated through density gradient centrifugation. PBMCs intended for TCR sequencing were frozen in liquid nitrogen and were later thawed in a 37 degrees C water bath. The sorted or isolated CD4+, CD8+ and CD8+ TEMRA cells reached a purity of at least 90%. General study outcomes and caveats: The study acknowledged that relatively few individuals were included in the TCR sequencing and HLA analysis.

RNA was extracted with the RNeasy kit and about 0.5 to 1 ug was reverse transcribed using random hexamers. The immunoSEQ multiplex PCR assay, covering 54 Vbeta and 13 Jbeta segments, was used to amplify TCR beta CDR3 regions. PCR amplification bias was corrected using a synthetic template baseline for primer optimization and computational correction. As for how the authors treated the data: Reads were assigned to V, D and J genes according to IMGT and analyzed in immunoSEQ Analyzer, with only productive sequences retained. To calculate clonality, Shannon entropy was normalized by log2 of the number of productive unique sequences and then subtracted from one. Public and private clones were assessed among the 100 most prevalent clones of each patient and control. Clones were defined as Susac-specific if absent from the healthy and MS cohorts, from around 1,000 published viral clones and from other ImmuneACCESS disease sequences. Using fastp at Q25 and MiXCR, TCRdb reprocessed the public reads and kept productive beta chains. One record per CDR3 amino acid sequence lists the most common genes and DNA. It is TCRdb's table, rather than the study itself, that gives the V and J calls and clone size. The sample table holds 350,000 to 550,000 distinct CDR3 sequences, of which more than 80% were seen once. The ten largest clones represent about 0.12% of the sample.

This receptor was obtained from a human donor with multiple sclerosis. The sequenced material came from CD8+ T cells from PBMCs. The sequence is built from TRBV29-1 and TRBJ2-7, and the D gene may be TRBD2, 5 bases matching. For the CDR3, the sequence is CSVVVGFRGYEQYF. The nucleotide sequence is given as TGCAGCGTTGTTGTAGGCTTTCGGGGCTACGAGCAGTACTTC.